This is a list of T cell receptor beta chains from one sample in a study of Tregs in tolerant kidney transplant recipients. Their antigens are not known. Repertoires were generated with immunoSEQ multiplex PCR, while TCRdb's copy carries only in-frame clones and drops some. The table includes about 5,600 clones, 90% detected once. The source material was Tregs from blood cultured with allogeneic cells, sampled before the transplant. Receptors originate from a human patient who received a combined kidney and bone marrow transplant. Each CDR3 is given with its conserved first and last residue. The D gene is left open where the match is weak. Clone size, where shown, is once, few, many, or a class for clones that have expanded.

j_gene	v_gene	abundance	d_gene	CDR3aa	CDR3nt
TRBJ2-1	TRBV5-4	NA	NA	CASSLGGGQNYNEQFF	TGTGCCAGCAGCTTGGGGGGGGGACAAAATTACAATGAGCAGTTCTTC
TRBJ1-3	TRBV4-2	NA	NA	CASSQEDGAPGNTIYF	TGTGCCAGCAGCCAGGAAGACGGGGCGCCGGGAAACACCATATATTTT
TRBJ2-5	TRBV7-2	NA	NA	CASSSRSGKETQYF	TGTGCCAGCAGCAGCCGGTCCGGGAAGGAGACCCAGTACTTC
TRBJ2-7	TRBV5-1	once	TRBD2	CASSLERGEQYF	TGCGCCAGCAGCTTGGAGCGGGGCGAGCAGTACTTC
TRBJ2-6	TRBV1	NA	NA	CTSSTESCAQSRANVLTF	TGCACCAGCAGTACAGAAAGTTGTGCACAAAGTCGGGCCAACGTCCTGACTTTC
TRBJ1-1	TRBV10-3	NA	NA	CAISLQGPNTEAFF	TGTGCCATCAGTCTACAGGGACCGAACACTGAAGCTTTCTTT
TRBJ2-7	TRBV6-5	NA	NA	CASKGAYEQYF	TGTGCCAGCAAAGGGGCCTACGAGCAGTACTTC
TRBJ2-3	TRBV5-1	NA	NA	CASRPSGRSTDTQYF	TGCGCCAGCAGACCTTCTGGGCGGAGCACAGATACGCAGTATTTT
TRBJ1-1	TRBV5-7	NA	TRBD1	CAGGQWGSNTEAFF	TGTGCCGGGGGACAGTGGGGGTCTAACACTGAAGCTTTCTTT
TRBJ1-2	TRBV5-4	NA	NA	CASAFCLPGKTYGYTF	TGTGCCAGCGCCTTCTGCCTACCAGGAAAGACCTATGGCTACACCTTC
TRBJ1-2	TRBV6-5	NA	NA	CASRPTGVNYGYTF	TGTGCCAGCAGGCCGACAGGAGTGAACTATGGCTACACCTTC
TRBJ2-3	TRBV4-1	once	TRBD2	CASSQDAGVAGVDTQYF	TGCGCCAGCAGCCAAGATGCGGGGGTAGCGGGAGTGGATACGCAGTATTTT
TRBJ1-1	TRBV19	NA	NA	CASSIAGDTEAFF	TGTGCCAGTAGTATAGCGGGGGACACTGAAGCTTTCTTT
TRBJ2-1	TRBV10-2	NA	NA	CASLGVPWDNEQFF	TGCGCCAGCCTCGGGGTCCCCTGGGACAATGAGCAGTTCTTC
TRBJ1-1	TRBV10-3	NA	NA	CASKLNTEAFF	TGTGCCAGCAAGCTGAACACTGAAGCTTTCTTT
TRBJ2-5	TRBV4-2	NA	TRBD2	CASSQGGGAETQYF	TGTGCCAGCAGCCAAGGCGGGGGGGCGGAGACCCAGTACTTC
TRBJ2-3	TRBV19	NA	NA	CASSIGTGTDTQYF	TGTGCCAGTAGTATAGGGACGGGGACAGATACGCAGTATTTT
TRBJ2-2	TRBV7-6	NA	NA	CASSLGWKGTGELFF	TGTGCCAGCAGCTTAGGGTGGAAGGGCACCGGGGAGCTGTTTTTT
TRBJ2-2	TRBV6-5	once	TRBD2	CATYTSGRGTGELFF	TGTGCCACCTATACTAGCGGGAGAGGCACCGGGGAGCTGTTTTTT
TRBJ1-2	TRBV4-3	NA	NA	CASSQATRTYGYTF	TGCGCCAGCAGCCAAGCCACCAGAACCTATGGCTACACCTTC
TRBJ1-1	TRBV27	NA	NA	CARAGGANTEAFF	TGTGCCCGCGCCGGGGGTGCGAACACTGAAGCTTTCTTT
TRBJ2-5	TRBV5-6	NA	TRBD2	CASSLRSTSGYQETQYF	TGTGCCAGCAGCTTGAGGTCTACTAGCGGATACCAAGAGACCCAGTACTTC
TRBJ2-2	TRBV6-5	NA	NA	CASSYNPTGELFF	TGTGCCAGCAGTTACAACCCCACCGGGGAGCTGTTTTTT
TRBJ2-5	TRBV5-1	NA	NA	CASSPTLGQGGETQYF	TGCGCCAGCAGCCCCACTCTCGGGCAGGGGGGAGAGACCCAGTACTTC